This is a list of T cell receptor beta chains from one sample in a study of T cell changes during pregnancy in multiple sclerosis. Libraries were prepared by immunoSEQ multiplex PCR; TCRdb keeps only in-frame clonotypes and omits some of them. The sample consists of about 80,000 clones, about 91% of them appearing once. This material consisted of peripheral blood, taken before pregnancy. These receptors were taken from a female donor with multiple sclerosis, enrolled in a pregnancy study. The CDR3 runs from the conserved cysteine through the conserved F or W. Each record gives: clone size, V gene, J gene, D gene, CDR3 protein, CDR3 DNA. The D gene is left open where the match is weak. Where a row states a size, it is once, few, many or the class of an expanded clone; other rows omit it.

abundance: once
v_gene: TRBV9
j_gene: TRBJ2-3
d_gene: TRBD1
CDR3aa: CASSAGTGVIADTQYF
CDR3nt: TGTGCCAGCAGCGCCGGGACAGGGGTTATTGCAGATACGCAGTATTTT

abundance: -
v_gene: TRBV7-9
j_gene: TRBJ2-3
d_gene: -
CDR3aa: CASSLGSGDTDTQYF
CDR3nt: TGTGCCAGCAGCTTAGGCTCAGGGGATACAGATACGCAGTATTTT

abundance: -
v_gene: TRBV11-3
j_gene: TRBJ2-7
d_gene: TRBD1
CDR3aa: CASSSGQGGEQYF
CDR3nt: TGTGCCAGCAGTTCCGGACAGGGAGGCGAGCAGTACTTC

abundance: once
v_gene: TRBV9
j_gene: TRBJ1-1
d_gene: TRBD1
CDR3aa: CASSVDWQGAPNTEAFF
CDR3nt: TGTGCCAGCAGCGTAGATTGGCAGGGGGCCCCGAACACTGAAGCTTTCTTT

abundance: -
v_gene: TRBV6-1
j_gene: TRBJ2-7
d_gene: -
CDR3aa: CASTENTGSYEQYF
CDR3nt: TGTGCCAGCACCGAAAACACCGGGAGCTACGAGCAGTACTTC

abundance: -
v_gene: TRBV6-5
j_gene: TRBJ1-1
d_gene: -
CDR3aa: CASRAQGNTEAFF
CDR3nt: TGTGCCAGCAGGGCTCAGGGAAACACTGAAGCTTTCTTT

abundance: -
v_gene: TRBV6-5
j_gene: TRBJ2-2
d_gene: -
CDR3aa: CASSARRDTGELFF
CDR3nt: TGTGCCAGCAGTGCCCGACGGGACACCGGGGAGCTGTTTTTT

abundance: few
v_gene: TRBV29-1
j_gene: TRBJ1-1
d_gene: TRBD1
CDR3aa: CSVGRDSMNTEAFF
CDR3nt: TGCAGCGTTGGGAGGGACAGCATGAACACTGAAGCTTTCTTT

abundance: once
v_gene: TRBV5-3
j_gene: TRBJ1-5
d_gene: -
CDR3aa: CARTEGQKLPRSNQPQHF
CDR3nt: TGTGCCAGAACCGAGGGCCAGAAACTCCCCAGGAGCAATCAGCCCCAGCATTTT

abundance: -
v_gene: TRBV11-2
j_gene: TRBJ2-5
d_gene: TRBD2
CDR3aa: CASSSPLSGGQETQYF
CDR3nt: TGTGCCAGCAGCTCGCCCCTATCGGGGGGACAAGAGACCCAGTACTTC

abundance: -
v_gene: TRBV9
j_gene: TRBJ2-5
d_gene: TRBD1
CDR3aa: CASSVDPPRGQQETQYF
CDR3nt: TGTGCCAGCAGCGTAGATCCCCCCCGGGGACAGCAAGAGACCCAGTACTTC

abundance: -
v_gene: TRBV6-5
j_gene: TRBJ2-1
d_gene: -
CDR3aa: CASRRQVRAYNEQFF
CDR3nt: TGTGCCAGCAGGCGACAGGTGAGGGCCTACAATGAGCAGTTCTTC

abundance: -
v_gene: TRBV4-1
j_gene: TRBJ1-3
d_gene: -
CDR3aa: CASSQRGGEAGNTIYF
CDR3nt: TGCGCCAGCAGCCAAAGGGGAGGGGAAGCTGGAAACACCATATATTTT

abundance: -
v_gene: TRBV27
j_gene: TRBJ2-7
d_gene: TRBD1
CDR3aa: CASSLSGTGVSYEQYF
CDR3nt: TGTGCCAGCAGTTTATCCGGGACAGGGGTCTCCTACGAGCAGTACTTC

abundance: -
v_gene: TRBV7-8
j_gene: TRBJ2-7
d_gene: TRBD1
CDR3aa: CASSHGQVRASEQYF
CDR3nt: TGTGCCAGCAGCCACGGACAGGTCAGGGCATCCGAGCAGTACTTC

abundance: -
v_gene: TRBV6-5
j_gene: TRBJ2-1
d_gene: -
CDR3aa: CASSYSGGRYNEQFF
CDR3nt: TGTGCCAGCAGTTACTCTGGGGGGAGGTACAATGAGCAGTTCTTC

abundance: -
v_gene: TRBV27
j_gene: TRBJ1-1
d_gene: -
CDR3aa: CASSLVFGGVDTEAFF
CDR3nt: TGTGCCAGCAGTTTAGTTTTCGGGGGAGTGGACACTGAAGCTTTCTTT

abundance: -
v_gene: TRBV9
j_gene: TRBJ1-6
d_gene: TRBD1
CDR3aa: CASRRDDREVSPLHF
CDR3nt: TGTGCCAGCAGAAGGGACGACAGGGAGGTCTCACCCCTCCACTTT

abundance: -
v_gene: TRBV11-1
j_gene: TRBJ2-7
d_gene: TRBD1
CDR3aa: CASSFGQGGEQYF
CDR3nt: TGTGCCAGCAGCTTCGGACAGGGGGGCGAGCAGTACTTC

abundance: -
v_gene: TRBV10-3
j_gene: TRBJ1-5
d_gene: TRBD1
CDR3aa: CATSGGRNQPQHF
CDR3nt: TGTGCCACCTCAGGGGGCCGCAATCAGCCCCAGCATTTT

abundance: -
v_gene: TRBV7-9
j_gene: TRBJ2-2
d_gene: -
CDR3aa: CASNRFRNTGELFF
CDR3nt: TGTGCCAGCAACCGTTTCAGGAACACCGGGGAGCTGTTTTTT

abundance: -
v_gene: TRBV10-1
j_gene: TRBJ2-7
d_gene: TRBD2
CDR3aa: CASSGGFTGEQYF
CDR3nt: TGCGCCAGCAGCGGGGGGTTTACGGGAGAGCAGTACTTC

abundance: once
v_gene: TRBV6-1
j_gene: TRBJ2-2
d_gene: TRBD2
CDR3aa: CASSVGGLTGELFF
CDR3nt: TGTGCCAGCAGTGTCGGGGGGTTGACCGGGGAGCTGTTTTTT

abundance: -
v_gene: TRBV19
j_gene: TRBJ2-1
d_gene: TRBD2
CDR3aa: CASSAHPQFGLAVYNEQFF
CDR3nt: TGTGCCAGTAGCGCTCACCCCCAGTTTGGACTAGCGGTCTACAATGAGCAGTTCTTC

abundance: -
v_gene: TRBV6-1
j_gene: TRBJ2-5
d_gene: -
CDR3aa: CASSALETQYF
CDR3nt: TGTGCCAGCAGTGCACTAGAGACCCAGTACTTC

abundance: once
v_gene: TRBV19
j_gene: TRBJ2-5
d_gene: -
CDR3aa: CASSQTEKETQYF
CDR3nt: TGTGCCAGTAGTCAGACAGAAAAAGAGACCCAGTACTTC

abundance: -
v_gene: TRBV14
j_gene: TRBJ2-7
d_gene: -
CDR3aa: CASSQDEVHEQYF
CDR3nt: TGTGCCAGCAGCCAAGATGAGGTGCACGAGCAGTACTTC

abundance: -
v_gene: TRBV14
j_gene: TRBJ2-7
d_gene: -
CDR3aa: CASSQDISPGYSYEQYF
CDR3nt: TGTGCCAGCAGCCAAGATATCTCCCCGGGGTACTCCTACGAGCAGTACTTC

abundance: -
v_gene: TRBV2
j_gene: TRBJ2-4
d_gene: -
CDR3aa: CASSEARRGWDAKNIQYF
CDR3nt: TGTGCCAGCAGTGAAGCGCGGAGGGGATGGGATGCCAAAAACATTCAGTACTTC

abundance: -
v_gene: TRBV19
j_gene: TRBJ2-3
d_gene: TRBD2
CDR3aa: CASTLTGLVGAPDTQYF
CDR3nt: TGTGCCAGTACCCTTACAGGACTAGTCGGAGCCCCAGATACGCAGTATTTT

abundance: -
v_gene: TRBV27
j_gene: TRBJ2-2
d_gene: -
CDR3aa: CASSSELANTGELFF
CDR3nt: TGTGCCAGCAGTTCCGAGCTCGCGAACACCGGGGAGCTGTTTTTT

abundance: -
v_gene: TRBV4-1
j_gene: TRBJ1-4
d_gene: TRBD1
CDR3aa: CASSLLLGTGGGKLFF
CDR3nt: TGCGCCAGCAGCCTCCTACTCGGGACAGGGGGGGGAAAACTGTTTTTT

abundance: -
v_gene: TRBV7-9
j_gene: TRBJ1-1
d_gene: TRBD1
CDR3aa: CAVYRDRGKNTEAFF
CDR3nt: TGTGCCGTGTACAGGGACAGGGGAAAGAACACTGAAGCTTTCTTT

abundance: -
v_gene: TRBV19
j_gene: TRBJ1-6
d_gene: TRBD1
CDR3aa: CASSLGQDFSPLHF
CDR3nt: TGTGCCAGTAGTTTGGGACAGGACTTTTCACCCCTCCACTTT